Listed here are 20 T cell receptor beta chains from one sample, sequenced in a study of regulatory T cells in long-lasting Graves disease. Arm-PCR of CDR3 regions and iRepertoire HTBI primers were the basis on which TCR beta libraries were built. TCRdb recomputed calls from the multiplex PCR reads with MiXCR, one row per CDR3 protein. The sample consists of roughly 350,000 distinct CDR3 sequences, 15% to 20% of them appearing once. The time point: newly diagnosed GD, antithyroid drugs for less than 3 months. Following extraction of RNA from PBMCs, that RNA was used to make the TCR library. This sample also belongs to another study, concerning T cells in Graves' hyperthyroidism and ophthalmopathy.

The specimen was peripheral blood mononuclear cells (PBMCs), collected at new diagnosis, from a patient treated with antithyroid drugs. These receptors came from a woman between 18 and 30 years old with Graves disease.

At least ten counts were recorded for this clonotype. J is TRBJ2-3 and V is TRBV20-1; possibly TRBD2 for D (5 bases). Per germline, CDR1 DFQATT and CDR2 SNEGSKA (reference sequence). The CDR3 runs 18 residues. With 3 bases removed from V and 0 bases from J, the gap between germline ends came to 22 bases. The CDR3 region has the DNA TGCAGTGCTAGCTTCGCGGGTTCTCCCCTTGGTAGCACAGATACGCAGTATTTT. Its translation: CSASFAGSPLGSTDTQYF.

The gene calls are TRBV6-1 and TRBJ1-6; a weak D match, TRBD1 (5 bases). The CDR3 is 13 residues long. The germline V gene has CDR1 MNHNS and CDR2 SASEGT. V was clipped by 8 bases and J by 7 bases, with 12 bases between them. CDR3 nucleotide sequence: TGTGCCAGCCGTCGGGAGGGGAATTCACCCCTCCACTTT. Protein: CASRREGNSPLHF.

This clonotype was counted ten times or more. The CDR3 loop reads CASSLPAGLSHEQYF. DNA for the CDR3: TGTGCCAGCAGTTTACCTGCAGGGTTGTCCCACGAGCAGTACTTC. The chain couples TRBV28 to TRBJ2-7; D is perhaps TRBD1 (5 bases). Germline V gives CDR1 MDHEN, CDR2 SYDVKM. V was clipped by 2 bases and J by 5 bases, with 16 bases between them. CDR3 length: 15 amino acids.

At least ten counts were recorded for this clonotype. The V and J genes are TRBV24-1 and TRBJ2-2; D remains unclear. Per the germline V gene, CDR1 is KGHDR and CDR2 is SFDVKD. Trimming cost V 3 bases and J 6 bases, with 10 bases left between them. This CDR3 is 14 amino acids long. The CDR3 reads CATSDNPQPGELFF. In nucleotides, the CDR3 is TGTGCCACCAGTGATAACCCCCAACCCGGGGAGCTGTTTTTT.

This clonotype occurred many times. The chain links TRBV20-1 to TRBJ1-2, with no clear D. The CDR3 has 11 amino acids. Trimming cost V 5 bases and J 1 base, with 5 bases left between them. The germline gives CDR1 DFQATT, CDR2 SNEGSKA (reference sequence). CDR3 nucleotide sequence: TGCAGTGCTGAGAGTAACTATGGCTACACCTTC. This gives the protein CSAESNYGYTF.

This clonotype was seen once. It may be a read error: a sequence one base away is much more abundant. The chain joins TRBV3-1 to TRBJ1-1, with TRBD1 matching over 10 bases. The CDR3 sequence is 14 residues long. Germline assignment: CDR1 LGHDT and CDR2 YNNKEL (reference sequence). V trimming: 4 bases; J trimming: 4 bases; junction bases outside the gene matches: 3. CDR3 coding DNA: TGTGCCAGCAGCCGCCGGGACAGGGGCACTGAAGCTTTCTTT. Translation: CASSRRDRGTEAFF. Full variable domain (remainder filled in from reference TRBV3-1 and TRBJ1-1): DTAVSQTPKYLVTQMGNDKSIKCEQNLGHDTMYWYKQDSKKFLKIMFSYNNKELIINETVPNRFSPKSPDKAHLNLHINSLELGDSAVYFCASSRRDRGTEAFFGQGTRLTVV.

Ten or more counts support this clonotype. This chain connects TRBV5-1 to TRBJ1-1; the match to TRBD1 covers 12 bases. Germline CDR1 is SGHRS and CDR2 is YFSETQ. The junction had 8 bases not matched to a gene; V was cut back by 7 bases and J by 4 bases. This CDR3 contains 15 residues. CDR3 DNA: TGCGCCAGCCATACGGGACAGGGGGCTAGCACTGAAGCTTTCTTT. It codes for CASHTGQGASTEAFF. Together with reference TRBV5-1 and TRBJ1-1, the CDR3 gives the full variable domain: KAGVTQTPRYLIKTRGQQVTLSCSPISGHRSVSWYQQTPGQGLQFLFEYFSETQRNKGNFPGRFSGRQFSNSRSEMNVSTLELGDSALYLCASHTGQGASTEAFFGQGTRLTVV.

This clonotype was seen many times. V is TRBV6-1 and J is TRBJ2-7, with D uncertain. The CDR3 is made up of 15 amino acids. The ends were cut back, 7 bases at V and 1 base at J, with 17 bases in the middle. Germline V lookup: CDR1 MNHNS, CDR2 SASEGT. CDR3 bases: TGTGCCAGCACTCCACGGGCCTCCTTTTCCTACGAGCAGTACTTC. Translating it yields CASTPRASFSYEQYF.

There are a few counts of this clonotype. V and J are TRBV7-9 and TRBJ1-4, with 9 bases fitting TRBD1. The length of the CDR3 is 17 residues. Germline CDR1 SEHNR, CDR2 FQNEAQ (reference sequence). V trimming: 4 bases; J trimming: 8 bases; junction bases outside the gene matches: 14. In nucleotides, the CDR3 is TGTGCCAGCAGCTCCACACCCGGGACAGGGTTTAACGAAAAACTGTTTTTT. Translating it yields CASSSTPGTGFNEKLFF. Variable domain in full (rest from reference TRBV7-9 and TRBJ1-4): DTGVSQNPRHKITKRGQNVTFRCDPISEHNRLYWYRQTLGQGPEFLTYFQNEAQLEKSRLLSDRFSAERPKGSFSTLEIQRTEQGDSAMYLCASSSTPGTGFNEKLFFGSGTQLSVL.

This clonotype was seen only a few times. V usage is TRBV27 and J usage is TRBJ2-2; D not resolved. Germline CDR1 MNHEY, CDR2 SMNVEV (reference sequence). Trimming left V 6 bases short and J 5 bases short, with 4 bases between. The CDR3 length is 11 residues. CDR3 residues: CASSKTGELFF. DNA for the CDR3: TGTGCCAGCAGCAAAACCGGGGAGCTGTTTTTT.

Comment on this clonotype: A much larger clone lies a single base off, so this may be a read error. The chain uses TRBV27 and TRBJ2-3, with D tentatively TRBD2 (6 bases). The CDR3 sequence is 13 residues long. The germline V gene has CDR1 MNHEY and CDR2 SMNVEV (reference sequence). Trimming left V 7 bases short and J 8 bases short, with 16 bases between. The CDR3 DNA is TGTGCCAGCAATTACCGCCACGGGGGTACGCAGTATTTT. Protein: CASNYRHGGTQYF.

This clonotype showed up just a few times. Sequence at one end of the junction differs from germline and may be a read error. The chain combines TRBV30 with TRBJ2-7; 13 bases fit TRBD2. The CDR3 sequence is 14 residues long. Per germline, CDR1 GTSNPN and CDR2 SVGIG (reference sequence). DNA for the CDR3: TGTGCCGGGAGGACTAGCGGGAGTACGTGGGAGCAGTACTTC. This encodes CAGRTSGSTWEQYF.

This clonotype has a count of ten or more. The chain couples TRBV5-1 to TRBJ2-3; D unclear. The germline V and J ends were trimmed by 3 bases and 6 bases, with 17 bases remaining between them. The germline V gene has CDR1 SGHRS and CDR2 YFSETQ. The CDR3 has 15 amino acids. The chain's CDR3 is CASSSTGSSWDTQYF. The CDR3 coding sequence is TGCGCCAGCAGCTCCACCGGGTCATCCTGGGATACGCAGTATTTT.

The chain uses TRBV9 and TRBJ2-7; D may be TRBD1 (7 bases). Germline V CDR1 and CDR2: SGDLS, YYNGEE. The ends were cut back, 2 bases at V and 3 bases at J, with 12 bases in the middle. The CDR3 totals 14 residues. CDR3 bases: TGTGCCAGCAGCGTCGGGACAGCGGGCTACGAGCAGTACTTC. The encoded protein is CASSVGTAGYEQYF.

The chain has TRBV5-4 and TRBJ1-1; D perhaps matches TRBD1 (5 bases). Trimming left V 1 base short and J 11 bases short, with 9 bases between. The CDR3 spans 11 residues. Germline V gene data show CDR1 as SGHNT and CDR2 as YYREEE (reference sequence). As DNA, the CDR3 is TGTGCCAGCAGCTTGATAGGGGAGGCTTTCTTT. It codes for CASSLIGEAFF.

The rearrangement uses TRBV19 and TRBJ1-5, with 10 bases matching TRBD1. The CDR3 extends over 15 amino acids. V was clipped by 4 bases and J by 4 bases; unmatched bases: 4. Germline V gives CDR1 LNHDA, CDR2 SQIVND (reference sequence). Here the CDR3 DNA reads TGTGCCAGTAGTAACCGGGACAGGGGAAATCAGCCCCAGCATTTT. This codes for CASSNRDRGNQPQHF.

DNA for the CDR3: TGCGCCAGCAGCCGTCTGTACTCTGAAAAACTGTTTTTT. Protein sequence: CASSRLYSEKLFF. V usage is TRBV4-1 and J usage is TRBJ1-4; D gene uncertain. CDR1 is MGHRA and CDR2 is YSYEKL in the germline V gene. The CDR3 loop spans 13 amino acids. Trimming shortened V by 4 bases and J by 7 bases, and 10 bases separated the two germline ends.

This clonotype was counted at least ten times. CDR3: CASSVAAAGATGELFF. CDR3 in DNA: TGTGCCAGCAGCGTAGCCGCAGCGGGTGCCACCGGGGAGCTGTTTTTT. The chain uses TRBV9 and TRBJ2-2, with a possible D match to TRBD2 (6 bases). The germline V gene encodes CDR1 SGDLS and CDR2 YYNGEE. V gave up 0 bases and J gave up 4 bases, with 13 bases separating them. This CDR3 has 16 amino acids.

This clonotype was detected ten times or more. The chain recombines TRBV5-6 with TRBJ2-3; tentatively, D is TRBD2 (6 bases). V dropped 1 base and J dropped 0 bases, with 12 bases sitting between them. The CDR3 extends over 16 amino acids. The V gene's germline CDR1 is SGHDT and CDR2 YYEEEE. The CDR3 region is CASSLSGGGSTDTQYF. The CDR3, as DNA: TGTGCCAGCAGCTTGTCTGGGGGAGGAAGCACAGATACGCAGTATTTT.

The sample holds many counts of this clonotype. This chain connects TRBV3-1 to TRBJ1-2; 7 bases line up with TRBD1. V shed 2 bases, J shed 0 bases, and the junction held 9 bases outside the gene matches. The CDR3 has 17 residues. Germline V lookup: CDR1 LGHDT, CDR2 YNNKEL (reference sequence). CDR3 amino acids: CASSQWTGFESNYGYTF. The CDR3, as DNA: TGTGCCAGCAGCCAATGGACAGGATTCGAATCTAACTATGGCTACACCTTC.